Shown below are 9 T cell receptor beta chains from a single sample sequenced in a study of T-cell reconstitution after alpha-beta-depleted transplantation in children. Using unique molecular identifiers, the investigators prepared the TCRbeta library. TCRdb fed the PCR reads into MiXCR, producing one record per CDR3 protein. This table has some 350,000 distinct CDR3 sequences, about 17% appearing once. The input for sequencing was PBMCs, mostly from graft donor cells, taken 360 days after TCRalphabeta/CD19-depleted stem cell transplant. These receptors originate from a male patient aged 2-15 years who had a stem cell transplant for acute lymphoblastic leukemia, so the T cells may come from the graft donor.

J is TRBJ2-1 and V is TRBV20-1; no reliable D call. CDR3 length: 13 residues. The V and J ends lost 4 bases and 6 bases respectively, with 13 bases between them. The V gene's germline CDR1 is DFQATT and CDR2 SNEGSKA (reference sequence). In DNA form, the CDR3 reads TGCAGTGCTAATCCTCTACTGGGCAATGAGCAGTTCTTC. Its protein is CSANPLLGNEQFF.

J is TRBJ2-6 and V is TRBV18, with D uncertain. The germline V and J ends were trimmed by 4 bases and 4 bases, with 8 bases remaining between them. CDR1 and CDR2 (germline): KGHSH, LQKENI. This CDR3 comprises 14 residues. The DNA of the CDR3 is TGTGCCAGCTCACGAGCGCCAGGGGCCAACGTCCTGACTTTC. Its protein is CASSRAPGANVLTF.

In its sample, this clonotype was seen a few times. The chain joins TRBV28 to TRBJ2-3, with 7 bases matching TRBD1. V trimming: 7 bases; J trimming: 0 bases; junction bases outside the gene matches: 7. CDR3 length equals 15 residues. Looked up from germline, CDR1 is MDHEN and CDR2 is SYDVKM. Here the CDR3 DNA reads TGTGCCAGCAAAAAACAGGGGCCGAGCACAGATACGCAGTATTTT. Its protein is CASKKQGPSTDTQYF.

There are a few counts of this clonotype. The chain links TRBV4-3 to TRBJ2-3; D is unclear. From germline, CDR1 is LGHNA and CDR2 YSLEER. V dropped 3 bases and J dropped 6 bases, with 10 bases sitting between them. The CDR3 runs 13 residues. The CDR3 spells CASSQGARDTQYF. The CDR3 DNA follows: TGCGCCAGCAGCCAGGGCGCGCGGGATACGCAGTATTTT.

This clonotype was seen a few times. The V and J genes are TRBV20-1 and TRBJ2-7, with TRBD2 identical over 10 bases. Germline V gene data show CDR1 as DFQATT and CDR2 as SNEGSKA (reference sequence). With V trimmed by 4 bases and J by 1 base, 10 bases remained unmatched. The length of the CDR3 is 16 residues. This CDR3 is CSAKPSGSVPSYEQYF. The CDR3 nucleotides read TGCAGTGCTAAACCTAGCGGGAGCGTTCCTTCCTACGAGCAGTACTTC.

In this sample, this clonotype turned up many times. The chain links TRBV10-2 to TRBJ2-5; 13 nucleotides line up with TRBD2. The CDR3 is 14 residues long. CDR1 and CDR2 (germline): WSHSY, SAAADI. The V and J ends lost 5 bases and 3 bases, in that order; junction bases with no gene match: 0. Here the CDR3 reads CASSTSGREETQYF. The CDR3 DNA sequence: TGCGCCAGCAGTACTAGCGGGAGGGAAGAGACCCAGTACTTC.

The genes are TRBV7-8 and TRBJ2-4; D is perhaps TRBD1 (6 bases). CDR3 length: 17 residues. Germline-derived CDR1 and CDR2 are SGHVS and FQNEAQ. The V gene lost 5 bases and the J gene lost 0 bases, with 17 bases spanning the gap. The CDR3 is CASSELTGMAAKNIQYF. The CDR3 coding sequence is TGTGCCAGCAGCGAGCTTACAGGGATGGCAGCCAAAAACATTCAGTACTTC.

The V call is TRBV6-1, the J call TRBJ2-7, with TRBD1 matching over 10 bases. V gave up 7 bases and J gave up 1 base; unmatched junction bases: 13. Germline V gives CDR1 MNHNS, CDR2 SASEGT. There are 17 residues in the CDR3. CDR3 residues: CASIGLPGQGPSYEQYF. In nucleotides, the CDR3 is TGTGCCAGCATCGGATTACCGGGACAGGGGCCTTCCTACGAGCAGTACTTC.

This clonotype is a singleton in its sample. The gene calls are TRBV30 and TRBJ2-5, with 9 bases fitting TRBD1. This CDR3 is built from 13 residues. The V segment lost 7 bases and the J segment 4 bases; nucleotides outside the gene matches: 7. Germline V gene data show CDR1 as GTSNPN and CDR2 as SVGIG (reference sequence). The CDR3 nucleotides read TGTGCCTACCGGGACAGGGTGGGAGAGACCCAGTACTTC. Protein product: CAYRDRVGETQYF. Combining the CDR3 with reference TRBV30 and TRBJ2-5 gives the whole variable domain SQTIHQWPATLVQPVGSPLSLECTVEGTSNPNLYWYRQAAGRGLQLLFYSVGIGQISSEVPQNLSASRPQDRQFILSSKKLLLSDSGFYLCAYRDRVGETQYFGPGTRLLVL.